This T cell receptor (beta chain) was retrieved from a study of STAT5B mutations in CD4+ large granular lymphocyte leukemia. As for this clone: The antigen is undetermined.

Produced via immunoSEQ multiplex PCR; TCRdb's table is partial and in-frame only. The sample records 30,000 to 40,000 clones, 70% to 80% being singletons. This CDR3 is built from 14 residues. V shed 2 bases and J shed 6 bases, with 11 bases lying between them. CDR1 MNHNY and CDR2 SVGAGI come from the germline V gene (reference sequence). Study results and limitations: TRBV06-family usage was enriched in top patient clones (8/27) versus controls (2/35). Without putative leukemic clones, patient CD4-sorted repertoires remained more clonal than healthy CD4+ repertoires.

The gene calls are TRBV6-6 and TRBJ1-5, with D possibly TRBD1 on 5 matching bases. The origin of this receptor is a human donor in good health. The sample consisted of CD4+ T cells from blood buffy coats. The CDR3 sequence is CASSYGGEGQPQHF. CDR3 bases: TGTGCCAGCAGTTACGGGGGGGAGGGTCAGCCCCAGCATTTT.